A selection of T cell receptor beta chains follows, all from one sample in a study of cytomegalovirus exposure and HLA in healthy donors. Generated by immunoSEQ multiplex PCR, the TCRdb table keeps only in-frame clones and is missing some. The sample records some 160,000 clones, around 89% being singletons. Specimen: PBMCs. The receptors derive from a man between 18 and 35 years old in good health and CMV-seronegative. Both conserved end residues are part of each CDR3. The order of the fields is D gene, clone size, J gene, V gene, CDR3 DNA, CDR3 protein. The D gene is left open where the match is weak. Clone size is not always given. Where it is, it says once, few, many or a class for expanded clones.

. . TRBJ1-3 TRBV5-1 TGCGCCAGCAGCTTGGGCGCAACCTCTGGAAACACCATATATTTT CASSLGATSGNTIYF
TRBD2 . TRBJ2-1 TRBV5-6 TGTGCCAGCAGCTTGAACCGGACTAGACGGAATGAGCAGTTCTTC CASSLNRTRRNEQFF
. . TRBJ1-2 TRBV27 TGTGCCAGCAGGGAACCGGGAGCCCGGAATGGCTACACCTTC CASREPGARNGYTF
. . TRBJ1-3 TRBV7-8 TGTGCCAGCAGCTTAGACCGGGCTGGAAACACCATATATTTT CASSLDRAGNTIYF
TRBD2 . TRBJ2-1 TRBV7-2 TGTGCCAGCAGCTCTCGCGGGGGAACGTCTTATGAGCAGTTCTTC CASSSRGGTSYEQFF
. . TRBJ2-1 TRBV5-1 TGCGCCAGCAGCTTGGTGACTGGCTCCTACAATGAGCAGTTCTTC CASSLVTGSYNEQFF
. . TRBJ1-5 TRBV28 TGTGCCAGCATAAGCAGGAGCAATCAGCCCCAGCATTTT CASISRSNQPQHF
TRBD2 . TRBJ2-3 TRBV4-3 TGCGCCAGCAGCCAAGATCGGGGGGGGGCAGATACGCAGTATTTT CASSQDRGGADTQYF
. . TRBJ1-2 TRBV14 TGTGCCAGCAGCCAAGTAAACAGCCTCTACACCTTC CASSQVNSLYTF
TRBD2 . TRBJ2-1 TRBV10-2 TGCGCCAGCAGTGATTCCTGGACTAGCGGGGGGAACAATGAGCAGTTCTTC CASSDSWTSGGNNEQFF
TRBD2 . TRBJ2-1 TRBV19 TGTGCCAGTAGTATCAGCGGGAGGGAGTATGAGCAGTTCTTC CASSISGREYEQFF
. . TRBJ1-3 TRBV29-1 TGCAGTGTAACAGGAATCTCTGGAAACACCATATATTTT CSVTGISGNTIYF
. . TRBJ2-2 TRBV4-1 TGCGCCAGCAGCCAAGGTCGACAGACCGGGGAGCTGTTTTTT CASSQGRQTGELFF
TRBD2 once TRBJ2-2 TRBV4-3 TGCGCCAGCAGCCAAGATCTGAGAGGGACTAGCGTTACCGGGGAGCTGTTTTTT CASSQDLRGTSVTGELFF
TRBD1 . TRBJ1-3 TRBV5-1 TGCGCCAGCAGCCCGACAGGGCCTCTTAGCTCTGGAAACACCATATATTTT CASSPTGPLSSGNTIYF
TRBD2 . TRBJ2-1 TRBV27 TGTGCCAGCAGGCCGGGACTAGGACTCCACAATGAGCAGTTCTTC CASRPGLGLHNEQFF
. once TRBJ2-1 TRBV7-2 TGTGCCAGCAGCTTGATTAGCCCTTCCTACAATGAGCAGTTCTTC CASSLISPSYNEQFF
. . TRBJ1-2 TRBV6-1 TGTGCCAGCAGTGTGTGGCCGGGGGGAGATAACTATGGCTACACCTTC CASSVWPGGDNYGYTF
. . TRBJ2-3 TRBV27 TGTGCCAGCAGTGCCGGGGACTCAGATACGCAGTATTTT CASSAGDSDTQYF
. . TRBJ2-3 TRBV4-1 TGCGCCAGCAGCCAAGATGGCAGGGGCACAGATACGCAGTATTTT CASSQDGRGTDTQYF
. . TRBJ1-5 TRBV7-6 TGTGCCAGCAGCCCGAGGGCTCGCAATCAGCCCCAGCATTTT CASSPRARNQPQHF
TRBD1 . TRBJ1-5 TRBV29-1 TGCAGCGTTGCGACAGGGCCACGAGGGCCCCAGCATTTT CSVATGPRGPQHF
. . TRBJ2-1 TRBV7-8 TGTGCCAGCAGCGGAGACCGGGAGCCCCATGAGCAGTTCTTC CASSGDREPHEQFF
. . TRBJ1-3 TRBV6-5 TGTGCCAGCAGTGACCCGGGGGGCAGGGACACCATATATTTT CASSDPGGRDTIYF
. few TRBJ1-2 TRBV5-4 TGTGCCAGCAGCCGGGAATCCAGGTATGGCTACACCTTC CASSRESRYGYTF
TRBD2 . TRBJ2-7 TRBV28 TGTGCCAGCAGTTTAGGTGCGGCTAGCGGAGTCGAGCAGTACTTC CASSLGAASGVEQYF
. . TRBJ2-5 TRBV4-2 TGTGCCAGCAGCCAAGATCCCAGGCGGGGAGAGACCCAGTACTTC CASSQDPRRGETQYF
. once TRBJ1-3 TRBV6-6 TGTGCCAGCAGTTTTGACAACTCTGGAAACACCATATATTTT CASSFDNSGNTIYF
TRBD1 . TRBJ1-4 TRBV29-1 TGCAGCGTTGGGCCCGACAGGGGGGTTGGCGAAAAACTGTTTTTT CSVGPDRGVGEKLFF